This paragraph covers one T cell receptor beta chain sequence. Antigen: not known. The study sampled nominally healthy donors, though unrecorded immune exposures were likely. In the PCR, 60 Vbeta and 13 Jbeta primers were used. This table comes from immunoSEQ multiplex PCR, and its TCRdb copy is limited to in-frame clones, with some not included. Of just over 150,000 clones listed, around 84% are singletons. This entry is derived from a study of cytomegalovirus exposure and HLA in healthy donors. Study-wide points: CMV serostatus alone was available as immune exposure information.

Germline assignment: CDR1 SGDLS and CDR2 YYNGEE. Deletions cut 0 bases from V and 7 bases from J, with 13 bases between. CDR3 length: 15 residues. V gene TRBV9 combines with J gene TRBJ2-2; D may be TRBD2 (6 bases). The sequenced sample consisted of PBMCs. The sequence was obtained from a man aged 45 to 65 in good health and CMV-seropositive. The DNA for the CDR3 is TGTGCCAGCAGCGTAGGCGTGGAGGGCCACGGGGAGCTGTTTTTT. Protein sequence: CASSVGVEGHGELFF.